The 5 T cell receptor beta chains reported below all come from one sample, sequenced in a study of T cell responses to AZD1222 COVID-19 vaccine. The table came from immunoSEQ multiplex PCR; TCRdb's copy has only in-frame clones and leaves some out. Here the sample spans about 90,000 clones, 85% being singletons. The material sequenced was peripheral blood, taken 28 days after the second AZD1222 dose. The origin of the receptors is an adult who received the AZD1222 COVID-19 vaccine.

The chain employs TRBV20-1 and TRBJ2-4; D is uncertain. V lost 5 bases, J lost 8 bases, and 10 bases lay in between. CDR1 is DFQATT, CDR2 SNEGSKA, per germline (reference sequence). The CDR3 spans 11 residues. CDR3 loop: CSAEDADIQYF. The CDR3 nucleotides read TGCAGTGCTGAAGACGCGGACATTCAGTACTTC.

V usage is TRBV5-1 and J usage is TRBJ2-7; 7 nucleotides align to TRBD1. Germline V gene data show CDR1 as SGHRS and CDR2 as YFSETQ. The CDR3 length is 14 residues. The V and J ends lost 1 base and 2 bases, in that order; junction bases with no gene match: 3. For the CDR3, the DNA is TGCGCCAGCAGCTTGCAGGGGGAGCCCTACGAGCAGTACTTC. Its translation is CASSLQGEPYEQYF.

The V gene is TRBV5-6, the J gene TRBJ1-4; weak D call: TRBD1 (5 bases). The CDR3 loop spans 14 amino acids. V lost 2 bases and J lost 8, with 13 bases in between. CDR1 SGHDT and CDR2 YYEEEE come from the germline V gene. The CDR3 region has the DNA TGTGCCAGCAGCTTTGGGCGGGGGTACGAAAAACTGTTTTTT. Translation gives CASSFGRGYEKLFF.

This chain links TRBV5-6 with TRBJ2-3, with a possible D match to TRBD1 (6 bases). Germline V gives CDR1 SGHDT, CDR2 YYEEEE. The germline V and J ends were trimmed by 3 bases and 5 bases, with 13 bases remaining between them. The CDR3 loop spans 14 amino acids. The CDR3 bases are TGTGCCAGCAGCTCCACAGGGTGGGGAGATACGCAGTATTTT. Amino acid sequence: CASSSTGWGDTQYF.

The V gene is TRBV7-9, the J gene TRBJ2-1, with TRBD2 as a possible D gene (6 bases). V was pared by 4 bases and J by 8 bases, with 12 bases between. Germline V gene lookup returns CDR1 SEHNR and CDR2 FQNEAQ (reference sequence). There are 13 residues in the CDR3. The CDR3 protein is CASSWASVDEQFF. The CDR3 DNA reads as TGTGCCAGCAGCTGGGCTAGCGTTGATGAGCAGTTCTTC.